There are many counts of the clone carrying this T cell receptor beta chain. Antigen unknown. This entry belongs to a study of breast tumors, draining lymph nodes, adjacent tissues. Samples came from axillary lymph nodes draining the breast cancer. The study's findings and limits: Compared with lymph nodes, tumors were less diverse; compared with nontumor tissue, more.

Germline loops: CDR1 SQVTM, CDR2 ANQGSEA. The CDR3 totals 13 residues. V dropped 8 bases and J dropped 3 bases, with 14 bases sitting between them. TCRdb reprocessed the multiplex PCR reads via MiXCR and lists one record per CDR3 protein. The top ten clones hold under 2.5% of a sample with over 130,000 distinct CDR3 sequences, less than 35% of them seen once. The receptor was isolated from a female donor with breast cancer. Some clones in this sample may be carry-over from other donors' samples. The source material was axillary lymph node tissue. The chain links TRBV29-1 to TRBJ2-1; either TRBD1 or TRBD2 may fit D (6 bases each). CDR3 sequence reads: CSSGGQFYNEQFF. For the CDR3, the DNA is TGCAGCAGTGGGGGGCAGTTCTACAATGAGCAGTTCTTC.